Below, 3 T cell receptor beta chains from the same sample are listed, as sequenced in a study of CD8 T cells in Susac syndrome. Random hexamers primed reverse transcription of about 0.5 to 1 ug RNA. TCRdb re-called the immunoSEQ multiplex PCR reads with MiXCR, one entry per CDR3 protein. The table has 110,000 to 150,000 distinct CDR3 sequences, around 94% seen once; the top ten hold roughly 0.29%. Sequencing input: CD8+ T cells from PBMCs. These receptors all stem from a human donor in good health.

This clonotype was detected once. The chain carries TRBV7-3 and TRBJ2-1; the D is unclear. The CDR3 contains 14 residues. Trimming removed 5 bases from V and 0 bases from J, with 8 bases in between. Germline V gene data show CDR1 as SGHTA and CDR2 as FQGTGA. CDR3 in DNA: TGTGCCAGCAGCCCCAGCTTCTCCTACAATGAGCAGTTCTTC. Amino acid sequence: CASSPSFSYNEQFF.

CDR3 loop: CASSLGDLQGSYVNEQFF. CDR3 nucleotide sequence: TGTGCCAGCAGTCTCGGCGACCTACAGGGTTCTTATGTTAATGAGCAGTTCTTC. This chain links TRBV28 with TRBJ2-1; TRBD1 might be the D (6 bases). Deletions cut 5 bases from V and 7 bases from J, with 27 bases between. CDR1 is MDHEN, CDR2 SYDVKM, per germline. This CDR3 has 18 residues.

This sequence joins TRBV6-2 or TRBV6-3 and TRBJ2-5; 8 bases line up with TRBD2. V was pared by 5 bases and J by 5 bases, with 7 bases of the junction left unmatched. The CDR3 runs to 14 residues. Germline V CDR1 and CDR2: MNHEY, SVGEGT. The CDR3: CASSQGLGVETQYF. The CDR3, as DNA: TGTGCCAGCAGTCAGGGACTAGGTGTGGAGACCCAGTACTTC.